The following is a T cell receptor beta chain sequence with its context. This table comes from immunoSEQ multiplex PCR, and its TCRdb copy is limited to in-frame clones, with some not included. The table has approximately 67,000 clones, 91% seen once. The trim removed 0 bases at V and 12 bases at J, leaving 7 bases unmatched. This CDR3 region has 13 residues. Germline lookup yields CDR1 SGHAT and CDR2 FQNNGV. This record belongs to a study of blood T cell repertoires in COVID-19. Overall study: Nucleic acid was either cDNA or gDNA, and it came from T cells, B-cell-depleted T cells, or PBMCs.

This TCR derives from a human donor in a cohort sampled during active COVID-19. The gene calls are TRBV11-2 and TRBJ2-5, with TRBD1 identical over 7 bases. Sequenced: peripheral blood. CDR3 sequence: CASSLEGTEEKYF. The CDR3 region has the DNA TGTGCCAGCAGCTTAGAAGGGACAGAGGAGAAGTACTTC.